These T cell receptor beta chains were read from a single sample in a study of blood T cell repertoires in COVID-19. The repertoire was sequenced with immunoSEQ multiplex PCR; TCRdb's copy has only in-frame clones and lacks some. The sample holds under 200,000 clones, 85% seen once. Material: peripheral blood. These receptors came from a man aged 55 to 69 with COVID-19, enrolled during active disease. The conserved cysteine and the conserved F or W are not part of the CDR3 here. A D gene is named only where the DNA matches it firmly. A clone size is listed for some rows: how often the clone was seen (once, few, many), or a class if it is expanded.

D gene	V gene	clone size	CDR3 protein
TRBD1	TRBV6-2/TRBV6-3	-	ASSRGTGVTDTQY
-	TRBV30	-	AWSVLPRGPTF
-	TRBV29-1	-	SGSQGFGQPQH
TRBD1	TRBV19	-	ASSMDRDTEAF
TRBD2	TRBV3-1/TRBV3-2	once	ASSLRTSGRVGDTQY
-	TRBV9	-	ASSVGTTYNEQF
-	TRBV4-3	-	ASSDRFGANIQY
-	TRBV7-2	-	ASTPRGGTLNTEAF
-	TRBV6-5	-	ASSYLQGTTDTQY
-	TRBV5-4	-	ASSWGQGGETQY
TRBD1	TRBV2	-	ASSEAGQGQF
-	TRBV10-3	-	AISVGGTLGQETQY
TRBD1	TRBV7-2	-	ASSSGQISNQPQH
TRBD1	TRBV3-1/TRBV3-2	-	ASSQAGRGQTEAF
-	TRBV27	once	ASSLSRGNEKLF
-	TRBV6-2/TRBV6-3	-	ASSSGHLYGYT